The entry that follows covers one T cell receptor (beta chain) sequence. This clonotype has ten or more counts. Its antigen specificity is not known. It has no much larger one-base neighbor in the sample; base qualities were not kept. Flow cytometry had shown CD8+CD57+ cell expansion in the patients selected for sequencing. Every patient had severe acquired aplastic anemia, diagnosed using the International Study of Aplastic Anemia and Agranulocytosis and Camitta criteria. No therapy had been received by the patients at the time of blood sampling. The study deep-sequenced TCR repertoires of sorted CD4+ and CD8+ blood T cells from severe aplastic anemia patients and healthy subjects. Patients were enrolled under clinicaltrials.gov protocols 00001620, 01623167, 00001397, 00071045, 00081523 and 00961064 in the USA. Ficoll-Paque density gradient centrifugation was used to isolate peripheral blood mononuclear cells. Before DNA extraction, CD4+ and CD8+ T cells were sorted by FACS or by magnetic beads.

Genomic DNA served as template for TCR beta VDJ combination and CDR3 sequence profiling. An Illumina HiSeq 2000 was the platform used for TCR repertoire sequencing. The authors' pipeline ran thus. Repertoire assessment relied on Simpson's diversity index, CDR3 size and DJ length profiles, and TRBV/TRBJ rearrangement plots. The most abundant DNA sequence in the deep sequencing data was taken as the immunodominant clone. CDR3 amino acid sequences were checked for sharing across subjects and were also compared against the VDJdb database and published repertoires. TCRdb ran its own pipeline on the public reads, namely fastp trimming at Q25 and MiXCR clone calling, and kept in-frame beta chains. Merged by CDR3 protein, the rows form single entries marked with the most common genes and DNA. None of the V and J calls come from the authors' own analysis; TCRdb made them. This sample has just over 150,000 distinct CDR3 sequences in its table, and roughly 48% of those were observed once. The leading ten clones occupy about 30% of the sample.

These data belong to a study of CD8+CD57+ T cells in acquired aplastic anemia listed by TCRdb under 2018. For the wider study: A mean of 3.2 ug of DNA, ranging from roughly 0.19 to 27.4 ug, was extracted from sorted CD4+ and CD8+ cells. A CD8+CD57+ expansion meant a frequency higher than the mean frequency seen in healthy subjects.

The paper as a whole reports these results and caveats: Although roughly 30 CD8+ CDR3 sequences were shared by patients and controls, these sequences appeared highly expressed in patients and within the immunodominant clones of patients. Patients and healthy controls showed no significant difference in CD8+ Simpson's diversity (P=0.060).

In the germline V gene, CDR1 corresponds to WSHSY and CDR2 to SAAADI. V loses 7 bases at its end and J loses 1 base; junction bases beyond the gene matches: 5. The CDR3 starts with the cysteine, ends with the phenylalanine, and has 14 residues. Left in the record is the CDR3 DNA by itself, 42 bases read in frame from the first base. The sequence links TRBV10-2 to TRBJ2-3, with 7 middle bases fitting TRBD1. Source material: sorted CD4+, CD8+, or CD8+CD57+ T cells (not recorded which) from PBMCs. The receptor's source is a human donor with aplastic anemia. The sequenced DNA: TGCGCCAGCAACAGGGGTCTCGGCACAGATACGCAGTATTTT. Its product reads: CASNRGLGTDTQYF.